The 26 T cell receptor beta chains below were found in one sample sequenced in a study of OX40 agonist ivuxolimab in advanced cancers. Only in-frame clones appear in the TCRdb table, and some are missing; sequencing was by immunoSEQ multiplex PCR. Of just under 65,000 clones in the sample, roughly 89% were seen once. Sequenced material: CD4+ or CD8+ T cells sorted from blood, taken in a trial of the OX40 agonist ivuxolimab. The receptors shown here come from an adult with an advanced solid tumor such as melanoma, head and neck, liver or kidney cancer.

The chain combines TRBV19 with TRBJ2-1; D not certain. CDR3 length equals 13 residues. Germline V gene data show CDR1 as LNHDA and CDR2 as SQIVND (reference sequence). V shed 3 bases and J shed 5 bases, with 8 bases lying between them. The CDR3 sequence is CASSIGPDNEQFF. The CDR3 nucleotides are TGTGCCAGTAGTATCGGTCCAGACAATGAGCAGTTCTTC.

J is TRBJ1-3 and V is TRBV7-9; 11 bases line up with TRBD1. The CDR3 extends over 16 amino acids. Germline values: CDR1 SEHNR, CDR2 FQNEAQ (reference sequence). After removal of 2 bases from V and 8 bases from J, the junction contained 8 bases not matched to a gene. DNA of the CDR3: TGTGCCAGCAGCTTATTGATTGGACAGGGGGCGGACACCATATATTTT. Translated: CASSLLIGQGADTIYF.

The chain joins TRBV29-1 to TRBJ2-1, with 9 positions matching TRBD1. This CDR3 contains 13 residues. CDR1 is SQVTM, CDR2 ANQGSEA, per germline. The V gene end was trimmed by 4 bases and the J gene end by 2 bases; junction bases not matched to a gene: 0. This chain's CDR3 is CSVGQGAYNEQFF. CDR3 coding DNA: TGCAGCGTTGGACAGGGGGCCTACAATGAGCAGTTCTTC.

The sample holds one count of this clone. This rearrangement joins TRBV27 to TRBJ2-7; the D gene is possibly TRBD1 (5 bases). Between the trimmed V and J ends, which lost 3 bases and 6 bases, there was a span of 15 bases. This CDR3 region has 14 residues. CDR1 is MNHEY and CDR2 is SMNVEV in the germline V gene (reference sequence). The CDR3 loop is CASSLFGETAEQYF. The CDR3 region has the DNA TGTGCCAGCAGTTTGTTTGGAGAGACAGCCGAGCAGTACTTC.

This clone was observed a few times. The genes are TRBV19 and TRBJ2-7, with 10 nucleotides matching TRBD2. The CDR3 spans 14 residues. Germline V gene lookup returns CDR1 LNHDA and CDR2 SQIVND (reference sequence). The junction had 2 bases not matched to a gene; V was cut back by 3 bases and J by 3 bases. The CDR3 DNA is TGTGCCAGTAGTATCCTAGCGGGAGACTACGAGCAGTACTTC. It codes for CASSILAGDYEQYF. Together with reference TRBV19 and TRBJ2-7, the CDR3 gives the full variable domain: DGGITQSPKYLFRKEGQNVTLSCEQNLNHDAMYWYRQDPGQGLRLIYYSQIVNDFQKGDIAEGYSVSREKKESFPLTVTSAQKNPTAFYLCASSILAGDYEQYFGPGTRLTVT.

The chain uses TRBV19 and TRBJ2-2; 7 bases agree with TRBD2. The ends lost 4 bases at V and 4 bases at J; junction bases unmatched: 3. The CDR3 is made up of 14 amino acids. The germline V gene encodes CDR1 LNHDA and CDR2 SQIVND (reference sequence). The CDR3 spells CASSNGGSTGELFF. The CDR3 DNA is TGTGCCAGTAGTAACGGCGGGAGCACCGGGGAGCTGTTTTTT.

The chain has TRBV30 and TRBJ2-5; D ambiguous. Trimming left V 0 bases short and J 2 bases short, with 1 base between. CDR1 and CDR2 (germline): GTSNPN, SVGIG (reference sequence). The CDR3 is made up of 11 amino acids. The chain's CDR3 is CAWSVQETQYF. CDR3 in DNA: TGTGCCTGGAGTGTACAAGAGACCCAGTACTTC.

This chain uses TRBV10-2 with TRBJ2-5, with 7 bases fitting TRBD1. V gave up 8 bases and J gave up 5 bases; unmatched junction bases: 5. The CDR3 loop spans 12 amino acids. The V gene's germline CDR1 is WSHSY and CDR2 SAAADI. The CDR3: CASQPDRETQYF. For the CDR3, the DNA is TGCGCCAGCCAGCCGGACAGGGAGACCCAGTACTTC.

The chain employs TRBV7-9 and TRBJ2-7; TRBD1 is a possible D gene (6 bases). V was pared by 1 base and J by 0 bases, with 10 bases between. The CDR3 covers 15 residues. Germline V gives CDR1 SEHNR, CDR2 FQNEAQ (reference sequence). CDR3 in amino acids: CASSLGGTSSYEQYF. Written as DNA, the CDR3 is TGTGCCAGCAGCTTAGGTGGGACAAGCTCCTACGAGCAGTACTTC.

This chain uses TRBV19 with TRBJ2-6; tentative D call: TRBD1 (6 bases). Germline assignment: CDR1 LNHDA and CDR2 SQIVND (reference sequence). V was trimmed by 4 bases and J by 2 bases, leaving 12 bases between them. The CDR3 consists of 16 residues. CDR3 region: CASSRSGVAGANVLTF. CDR3 coding DNA: TGTGCCAGTAGTAGATCAGGGGTTGCTGGGGCCAACGTCCTGACTTTC.

V usage is TRBV12-5 and J usage is TRBJ2-3; 9 nucleotides align to TRBD2. J lost 4 bases, V lost 10 bases, and 3 bases had no gene match. This CDR3 region has 12 residues. The germline gives CDR1 LGHNT, CDR2 FRNRAP. CDR3 DNA: TGTGCTACTAGCGGGAATGCAGATACGCAGTATTTT. It translates to CATSGNADTQYF.

Only a few counts were recorded for this clone. The genes are TRBV5-8 and TRBJ1-5; D is undetermined. Germline CDR1 reads SGHTS; CDR2 reads YDEGEE. V gave up 4 bases and J gave up 13 bases, with 15 bases separating them. The length of the CDR3 is 12 residues. CDR3: CASSPVGLEQHF. In DNA, the CDR3 is TGTGCCAGCAGCCCCGTGGGCCTGGAGCAGCATTTT.

CDR3 residues: CASSVAAGSAYEQYF. CDR3 DNA sequence: TGTGCCAGCAGCGTAGCGGCGGGATCGGCCTACGAGCAGTACTTC. The genes are TRBV9 and TRBJ2-7; a possible D gene is TRBD2 (6 bases). Germline CDR1 reads SGDLS; CDR2 reads YYNGEE. The CDR3 loop spans 15 amino acids. Trimming pared 0 bases from V and 2 bases from J, leaving 12 bases between.

The genes are TRBV18 and TRBJ2-3; 9 bases fit TRBD1. Germline V CDR1 and CDR2: KGHSH, LQKENI. The J segment lost 0 bases and the V segment lost 5 bases, leaving 6 bases of the junction unmatched. The length of the CDR3 is 16 residues. DNA for the CDR3: TGTGCCAGCTCAGGCACAGGGGGCCTGAGCACAGATACGCAGTATTTT. This encodes CASSGTGGLSTDTQYF.

The chain combines TRBV10-3 with TRBJ2-3, with D possibly being TRBD2 (5 bases). The germline V gene encodes CDR1 ENHRY and CDR2 SYGVKD. The CDR3 consists of 15 residues. Trimming removed 6 bases at V and 1 base at J, with 14 bases between. The CDR3 here is CAISRSDGGTDTQYF. The CDR3 DNA sequence: TGTGCCATCAGCCGATCGGACGGGGGCACAGATACGCAGTATTTT.

The chain recombines TRBV30 with TRBJ2-5, with TRBD2 identical over 10 bases. The CDR3 is 14 residues long. Losses at the gene ends were 4 bases for V and 3 bases for J; bases not matched to a gene: 5. Germline CDR1 is GTSNPN and CDR2 is SVGIG (reference sequence). CDR3 region: CAWTPGTSEETQYF. DNA for the CDR3: TGTGCCTGGACACCCGGGACTAGCGAAGAGACCCAGTACTTC.

The V call is TRBV6-1, the J call TRBJ2-2; D uncertain. Germline CDR1 MNHNS, CDR2 SASEGT. Trimming removed 6 bases from V and 2 bases from J, with 10 bases in between. The CDR3 spans 14 residues. This chain's CDR3 is CASRSGFNTGELFF. CDR3 in DNA: TGTGCCAGCAGATCAGGCTTCAACACCGGGGAGCTGTTTTTT.

The chain carries TRBV5-1 and TRBJ2-3, with TRBD2 matching 10 bases. Germline V CDR1 and CDR2: SGHRS, YFSETQ. The CDR3 runs to 16 residues. Trimming took 4 bases from V and 2 from J; bases not matched to a gene: 7. For the CDR3, the DNA is TGCGCCAGCAGCCCCTCGCTAGCGGGAGTCACAGATACGCAGTATTTT. It is translated as CASSPSLAGVTDTQYF.

This sequence joins TRBV6-4 and TRBJ2-2, with D unclear. With 8 bases removed from V and 0 bases from J, the gap between germline ends came to 10 bases. CDR3 length: 14 residues. From germline, CDR1 is MRHNA and CDR2 SNTAGT. Here the CDR3 reads CASAANANTGELFF. The CDR3 region has the DNA TGTGCCAGCGCAGCCAACGCGAACACCGGGGAGCTGTTTTTT.

The V and J genes are TRBV2 and TRBJ2-5, with TRBD2 identical over 8 bases. The V gene's germline CDR1 is SNHLY and CDR2 FYNNEI. Trimming at V came to 4 bases and at J to 2 bases, leaving 9 bases not matched to a gene. The CDR3 is 16 residues long. The CDR3 DNA reads as TGTGCCAGCAGTGGGGTAGTAGCGGGAACTCAAGAGACCCAGTACTTC. This sequence encodes CASSGVVAGTQETQYF.

The chain has TRBV5-1 and TRBJ1-4; D may be TRBD1 (5 bases). The CDR3 has 15 residues. Looked up from germline, CDR1 is SGHRS and CDR2 is YFSETQ. The V gene lost 0 bases and the J gene lost 8 bases, with 14 bases spanning the gap. CDR3 nucleotides: TGCGCCAGCAGCTTGGCCCCTGGGGGAATCGAAAAACTGTTTTTT. Protein product: CASSLAPGGIEKLFF. The complete variable domain, with remaining parts taken from reference TRBV5-1 and TRBJ1-4, reads KAGVTQTPRYLIKTRGQQVTLSCSPISGHRSVSWYQQTPGQGLQFLFEYFSETQRNKGNFPGRFSGRQFSNSRSEMNVSTLELGDSALYLCASSLAPGGIEKLFFGSGTQLSVL.

The V gene is TRBV5-6, the J gene TRBJ1-1; D unresolved. The ends were cut back, 4 bases at V and 1 base at J, with 14 bases in the middle. CDR1 is SGHDT, CDR2 YYEEEE, per germline. The CDR3 covers 15 residues. The CDR3 DNA follows: TGTGCCAGCAGCGTAAGGTCGACCTCGAACACTGAAGCTTTCTTT. Translated, it gives CASSVRSTSNTEAFF.

The rearrangement uses TRBV29-1 and TRBJ1-2, with TRBD1 as a possible D gene (6 bases). The CDR3 has 12 amino acids. The V end lost 0 bases, the J end lost 7 bases, and 9 bases lay between the germline ends. Germline V lookup: CDR1 SQVTM, CDR2 ANQGSEA. The CDR3 here is CSVEEGAGGYTF. CDR3 nucleotide sequence: TGCAGCGTTGAAGAGGGGGCAGGTGGCTACACCTTC.

The V gene is TRBV12-5, the J gene TRBJ2-3; D not resolved. The germline V and J ends were trimmed by 2 bases and 0 bases, with 9 bases remaining between them. The CDR3 totals 15 residues. Germline V gene sequence: CDR1 LGHNT, CDR2 FRNRAP. CDR3 sequence: CASGLLGLSTDTQYF. The DNA of the CDR3 is TGTGCTAGTGGTTTGTTGGGTTTGAGCACAGATACGCAGTATTTT.

CDR3 loop: CASSPIAGTHYNEQFF. The CDR3, as DNA: TGTGCCAGCAGCCCTATAGCGGGAACCCATTACAATGAGCAGTTCTTC. V is TRBV7-3 and J is TRBJ2-1; the match to TRBD2 covers 8 bases. Per germline, CDR1 SGHTA and CDR2 FQGTGA. The junction had 10 bases not matched to a gene; V was cut back by 5 bases and J by 4 bases. CDR3 length: 16 residues.

This chain joins TRBV5-1 and TRBJ2-7; 8 positions match TRBD2. The V and J ends lost 2 bases and 4 bases, in that order; junction bases with no gene match: 11. The CDR3 loop spans 16 amino acids. Germline V lookup: CDR1 SGHRS, CDR2 YFSETQ. This CDR3 is CASSLAGSRGGYEQYF. CDR3 in DNA: TGCGCCAGCAGCTTAGCGGGCTCGCGCGGGGGGTACGAGCAGTACTTC.